A selection of T cell receptor beta chains follows, all from one sample in a study of T cell repertoires in cytomegalovirus infection. TCRdb independently ran MiXCR on the reads; one entry per CDR3 protein. In the table there are some 400,000 distinct CDR3 sequences, about a third of which are singletons. The sequencing sample was made of PBMCs. All receptors come from a human donor in good health (CMV status not recorded). Some clones in this sample may be carry-over from other donors' samples. Both conserved end residues are part of each CDR3. Fields, in order: CDR3 protein, D gene, V gene, J gene. The D gene is left open where the match is weak.

CDR3 protein: CASSLTSSQETQYF
D gene: .
V gene: TRBV7-9
J gene: TRBJ2-5

CDR3 protein: CASSSRSSGVEYEQYF
D gene: TRBD2
V gene: TRBV7-2
J gene: TRBJ2-7

CDR3 protein: CASSLGRLPTDTQYF
D gene: .
V gene: TRBV11-2
J gene: TRBJ2-3

CDR3 protein: CASSGASGSGANVLTF
D gene: .
V gene: TRBV6-1
J gene: TRBJ2-6

CDR3 protein: CASTISRGGRGTGAFF
D gene: TRBD1
V gene: TRBV6-5
J gene: TRBJ1-1

CDR3 protein: CASSLDSINEQFF
D gene: .
V gene: TRBV11-2
J gene: TRBJ2-1

CDR3 protein: CASSSPRGGDEQFF
D gene: .
V gene: TRBV28
J gene: TRBJ2-1

CDR3 protein: CSARDGTPSTGELFF
D gene: .
V gene: TRBV20-1
J gene: TRBJ2-2

CDR3 protein: CASSYGRNSGNTIYF
D gene: .
V gene: TRBV6-2/TRBV6-3
J gene: TRBJ1-3

CDR3 protein: CASSSGTGPPYNSPLHF
D gene: TRBD1
V gene: TRBV6-2/TRBV6-3
J gene: TRBJ1-6

CDR3 protein: CASSPPGQGGSGELFF
D gene: TRBD1
V gene: TRBV6-5
J gene: TRBJ2-2

CDR3 protein: CATSDSPGETQYF
D gene: .
V gene: TRBV24-1
J gene: TRBJ2-5

CDR3 protein: CASSPGKMWTQPQHF
D gene: .
V gene: TRBV19
J gene: TRBJ1-5

CDR3 protein: CASSWSRDNEQFF
D gene: .
V gene: TRBV5-1
J gene: TRBJ2-1

CDR3 protein: CASSTTWTGGGNTIYF
D gene: .
V gene: TRBV28
J gene: TRBJ1-3

CDR3 protein: CASSFTGLNEKLFF
D gene: .
V gene: TRBV7-2
J gene: TRBJ1-4

CDR3 protein: CASSQDQTRGYGYTF
D gene: .
V gene: TRBV14
J gene: TRBJ1-2

CDR3 protein: CASSVLVGIDTQYF
D gene: .
V gene: TRBV7-8
J gene: TRBJ2-3

CDR3 protein: CASSQYSGGISYNEQFF
D gene: TRBD2
V gene: TRBV4-3
J gene: TRBJ2-1

CDR3 protein: CASSLAGYGYTF
D gene: .
V gene: TRBV7-2
J gene: TRBJ1-2

CDR3 protein: CASSQGEAGSTAYGYTF
D gene: .
V gene: TRBV4-1
J gene: TRBJ1-2

CDR3 protein: CASSNRYGGISRNTEAFF
D gene: .
V gene: TRBV2
J gene: TRBJ1-1

CDR3 protein: CASSQNRGGGEKLFF
D gene: .
V gene: TRBV7-6
J gene: TRBJ1-4

CDR3 protein: CASSRWGVVNTEAFF
D gene: .
V gene: TRBV3-1
J gene: TRBJ1-1

CDR3 protein: CASSQDLGPYYEQYF
D gene: .
V gene: TRBV14
J gene: TRBJ2-7

CDR3 protein: CASSLGRNTEAFF
D gene: .
V gene: TRBV7-2
J gene: TRBJ1-1

CDR3 protein: CASSKEQGLRSPLHF
D gene: TRBD1
V gene: TRBV7-2
J gene: TRBJ1-6

CDR3 protein: CASSPTGIEYEQYF
D gene: TRBD1
V gene: TRBV5-1
J gene: TRBJ2-7

CDR3 protein: CASSRGGSGAYEQYF
D gene: TRBD2
V gene: TRBV28
J gene: TRBJ2-7

CDR3 protein: CASILGGKNQPQHF
D gene: .
V gene: TRBV19
J gene: TRBJ1-5

CDR3 protein: CASTLSRGLAGRATQYF
D gene: .
V gene: TRBV7-2
J gene: TRBJ2-5

CDR3 protein: CASTIAGNEQFF
D gene: .
V gene: TRBV7-2
J gene: TRBJ2-1

CDR3 protein: CASSDSGTRGLEQYF
D gene: TRBD2
V gene: TRBV2
J gene: TRBJ2-7

CDR3 protein: CASSFPSPEAFF
D gene: .
V gene: TRBV7-2
J gene: TRBJ1-1

CDR3 protein: CASGAGGLVDTQYF
D gene: .
V gene: TRBV7-2
J gene: TRBJ2-5

CDR3 protein: CASSPLRASGNTIYF
D gene: .
V gene: TRBV11-2
J gene: TRBJ1-3